The next 10 T cell receptor beta chains were all read from a single sample in a study of T-cell memory formation after mild COVID-19. TCRdb reprocessed the 5' RACE reads via MiXCR and lists one record per CDR3 protein. The table includes 35,000 to 45,000 distinct CDR3 sequences, 6% to 8% detected once. The sample taken for sequencing was PBMCs or a T cell subset sorted from them (not recorded which). These receptors were obtained from a man between 18 and 29 years old who had mild COVID-19 (a few samples of this study predate the infection). Cell type and time point are not known.

This clonotype turned up a few times. V is TRBV7-9 and J is TRBJ1-1; D might be TRBD1 (6 bases). Germline CDR1 is SEHNR and CDR2 is FQNEAQ (reference sequence). V gave up 3 bases and J gave up 0 bases, with 11 bases separating them. CDR3 length: 15 residues. The CDR3 protein is CASSLRGTLNTEAFF. In DNA form, the CDR3 reads TGTGCCAGCAGCTTGAGGGGGACGCTGAACACTGAAGCTTTCTTT. The full variable domain, its missing parts supplied by reference TRBV7-9 and TRBJ1-1, is DTGVSQNPRHKITKRGQNVTFRCDPISEHNRLYWYRQTLGQGPEFLTYFQNEAQLEKSRLLSDRFSAERPKGSFSTLEIQRTEQGDSAMYLCASSLRGTLNTEAFFGQGTRLTVV.

The chain combines TRBV20-1 with TRBJ1-1; no reliable D call. CDR3 length equals 14 residues. Germline CDR1 is DFQATT and CDR2 is SNEGSKA (reference sequence). V shed 0 bases and J shed 5 bases, with 13 bases lying between them. CDR3 in DNA: TGCAGTGCTAGAGATCAGTTGGGGTTTACTGAAGCTTTCTTT. It codes for CSARDQLGFTEAFF.

A word on this clonotype: At one boundary the junction diverges from the germline segment, which might be a read error. The chain joins TRBV27 to TRBJ2-1; D unresolved. The germline V gene encodes CDR1 MNHEY and CDR2 SMNVEV (reference sequence). This CDR3 is 12 amino acids long. The CDR3 reads CTSSTGPNEQFF. The CDR3 bases are TGCACCAGCAGTACGGGTCCCAATGAGCAGTTCTTC.

This chain links TRBV15 with TRBJ1-4; D ambiguous. The CDR3 runs 13 residues. Deletions cut 4 bases from V and 10 bases from J, with 13 bases between. CDR1 is LNHNV, CDR2 YYDKDF, per germline (reference sequence). CDR3 amino acids: CATSTDTARKLFF. CDR3 sequence (DNA): TGTGCCACCAGCACAGACACAGCTCGAAAACTGTTTTTT.

This clonotype was seen many times. This chain uses TRBV5-1 with TRBJ2-7; possibly TRBD2 for D (6 bases). Per germline, CDR1 SGHRS and CDR2 YFSETQ. The CDR3 consists of 13 residues. The germline V and J ends were trimmed by 5 bases and 2 bases, with 11 bases remaining between them. For the CDR3, the DNA is TGCGCCAGCAGTACGGGGGATACCTACGAGCAGTACTTC. Translation: CASSTGDTYEQYF.

The V gene is TRBV7-9, the J gene TRBJ2-5; a possible D gene is TRBD2 (5 bases). Trimming removed 1 base at V and 4 bases at J, with 13 bases between. The CDR3 has 15 amino acids. Germline assignment: CDR1 SEHNR and CDR2 FQNEAQ (reference sequence). CDR3 nucleotides: TGTGCCAGCAGCTTAGTTGGGAGTCCAGGAGAGACCCAGTACTTC. It specifies CASSLVGSPGETQYF.

The rearrangement joins TRBV6-1 to TRBJ2-1; 8 bases are shared with TRBD2. From germline, CDR1 is MNHNS and CDR2 SASEGT. The CDR3 is 16 residues long. The ends lost 1 base at V and 4 bases at J; junction bases unmatched: 6. The CDR3 nucleotides read TGTGCCAGCAGTGAAGTCGTAGCGGGGCCATACAATGAGCAGTTCTTC. This gives the protein CASSEVVAGPYNEQFF.

This clonotype was seen a handful of times. The chain is built from TRBV7-8 and TRBJ1-1; D gene ambiguous. V gave up 4 bases and J gave up 1 base, with 10 bases separating them. The CDR3 covers 14 residues. In germline, CDR1 is SGHVS, CDR2 FQNEAQ. In DNA form, the CDR3 reads TGTGCCAGCAGCTCGTGGGGTGGGAACACTGAAGCTTTCTTT. Amino acid sequence: CASSSWGGNTEAFF.

This clonotype was observed many times. The rearrangement joins TRBV7-2 to TRBJ2-3, with D unresolved. The V gene lost 3 bases and the J gene lost 3 bases, with 7 bases spanning the gap. The CDR3 length is 13 residues. Germline assignment: CDR1 SGHTA and CDR2 FQGNSA. The CDR3 DNA reads TGTGCCAGCAGCTTGGACCGGACAGATACGCAGTATTTT. Translation: CASSLDRTDTQYF.

This clonotype was detected a few times. This chain joins TRBV2 and TRBJ1-6, with 7 nucleotides matching TRBD1. Trimming removed 2 bases from V and 12 bases from J; junction bases left unmatched: 25. Per germline, CDR1 SNHLY and CDR2 FYNNEI. The CDR3 runs to 20 residues. The CDR3 sequence: CASSESWDTMIFAQGEPLHF. As DNA, the CDR3 is TGTGCCAGCAGTGAATCTTGGGACACCATGATCTTCGCCCAGGGGGAACCCCTCCACTTT.